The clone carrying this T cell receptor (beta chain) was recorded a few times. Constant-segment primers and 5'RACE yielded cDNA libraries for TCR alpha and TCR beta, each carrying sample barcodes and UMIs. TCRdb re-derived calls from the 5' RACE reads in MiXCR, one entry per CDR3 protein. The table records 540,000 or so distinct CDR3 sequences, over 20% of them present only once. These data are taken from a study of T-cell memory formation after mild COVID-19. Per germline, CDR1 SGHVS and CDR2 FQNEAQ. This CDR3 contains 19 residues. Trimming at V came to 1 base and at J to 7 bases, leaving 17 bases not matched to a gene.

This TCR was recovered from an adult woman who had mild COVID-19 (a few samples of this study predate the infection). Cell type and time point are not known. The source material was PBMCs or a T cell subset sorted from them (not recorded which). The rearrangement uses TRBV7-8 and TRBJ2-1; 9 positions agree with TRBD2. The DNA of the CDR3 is TGTGCCAGCAGCTTAGTAGGGTTCACCTTAGCGGGAGACCGGAATGAGCAGTTCTTC. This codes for CASSLVGFTLAGDRNEQFF.